The next 23 T cell receptor beta chains were all read from a single sample in a study of shared clonotypes between healthy human individuals. This table comes from immunoSEQ multiplex PCR, and its TCRdb copy is limited to in-frame clones, with some not included. The data show about 1 million clones, approximately 68% seen once. Sequencing input: memory CD4+ T cells sorted from blood. The subset: CD45RA-negative fraction. The receptors were sampled from a man younger than 35 in good health.

CDR3: CASSPGSMNTEAFF. The DNA of the CDR3 is TGTGCCAGCAGCCCCGGATCTATGAACACTGAAGCTTTCTTT. V is TRBV7-9 and J is TRBJ1-1; D remains ambiguous. V was cut by 5 bases and J by 0 bases, with 10 bases left in between. The germline gives CDR1 SEHNR, CDR2 FQNEAQ (reference sequence). CDR3 size: 14 residues.

This clone was recorded a few times. The J gene is TRBJ2-7, the V gene TRBV5-4; D is unresolved. Deletions cut 0 bases from V and 0 bases from J, with 10 bases between. The CDR3 consists of 15 residues. Looked up from germline, CDR1 is SGHNT and CDR2 is YYREEE (reference sequence). Here the CDR3 reads CASSLEQVSSYEQYF. Written as DNA, the CDR3 is TGTGCCAGCAGCTTGGAGCAGGTCAGCTCCTACGAGCAGTACTTC.

This sequence joins TRBV7-6 and TRBJ2-3, with D perhaps assigned TRBD1 or TRBD2 (5 bases each). CDR3 size: 16 residues. The V end lost 0 bases, the J end lost 2 bases, and 12 bases lay between the germline ends. From germline, CDR1 is SGHVS and CDR2 FNYEAQ. CDR3 amino acids: CASSLAFGTNTDTQYF. CDR3 DNA: TGTGCCAGCAGCTTAGCGTTTGGGACGAACACAGATACGCAGTATTTT. Full variable domain (outside the CDR3, taken from reference TRBV7-6 and TRBJ2-3): GAGVSQSPRYKVTKRGQDVALRCDPISGHVSLYWYRQALGQGPEFLTYFNYEAQQDKSGLPNDRFSAERPEGSISTLTIQRTEQRDSAMYRCASSLAFGTNTDTQYFGPGTRLTVL.

This sequence joins TRBV10-3 and TRBJ2-2; possibly TRBD2 for D (6 bases). With 2 bases removed from V and 6 bases from J, the gap between germline ends came to 13 bases. Germline CDR1 and CDR2: ENHRY and SYGVKD. This CDR3 has 15 amino acids. The CDR3 coding sequence is TGTGCCATCAGTGAGAGACTAGGAGACGCCGGGGAGCTGTTTTTT. It translates to CAISERLGDAGELFF.

This chain connects TRBV10-2 to TRBJ2-1; D is possibly TRBD2 (6 bases). Trimming left V 0 bases short and J 2 bases short, with 11 bases between. The germline gives CDR1 WSHSY, CDR2 SAAADI. The CDR3 consists of 16 residues. The CDR3 sequence: CASSESFGSTYNEQFF. The CDR3 DNA reads TGCGCCAGCAGTGAGTCTTTCGGGAGCACCTACAATGAGCAGTTCTTC.

The J gene is TRBJ1-1, the V gene TRBV6-1; possible D gene TRBD1, 6 bases. The germline CDR1 and CDR2 sequences are MNHNS and SASEGT. The V and J ends lost 4 bases and 6 bases respectively, with 12 bases between them. CDR3 size: 13 residues. The chain's CDR3 is CASSGYRVAEAFF. CDR3 DNA: TGTGCCAGCAGTGGTTACAGGGTCGCTGAAGCTTTCTTT.

This clone was detected only a few times. The chain recombines TRBV7-2 with TRBJ1-2; 7 bases are a match to TRBD1. The CDR3 has 14 amino acids. CDR1 is SGHTA, CDR2 FQGNSA, per germline. V shed 4 bases and J 3 bases; nucleotides not matched to a gene: 5. As DNA, the CDR3 is TGTGCCAGCAGCTCCTTGACAGGGTACTATGGCTACACCTTC. It is translated as CASSSLTGYYGYTF. The entire variable domain, with the rest obtained from reference TRBV7-2 and TRBJ1-2, is as follows: GAGVSQSPSNKVTEKGKDVELRCDPISGHTALYWYRQSLGQGLEFLIYFQGNSAPDKSGLPSDRFSAERTGGSVSTLTIQRTQQEDSAVYLCASSSLTGYYGYTFGSGTRLTVV.

The CDR3 DNA reads as TGTGCCAGCAGTTCGGGATCAGCGGGCCGCACAGATACGCAGTATTTT. Translated: CASSSGSAGRTDTQYF. This chain connects TRBV28 to TRBJ2-3; tentative D call: TRBD2 (6 bases). The germline V gene has CDR1 MDHEN and CDR2 SYDVKM. Between the trimmed V and J ends, which lost 4 bases and 1 base, there was a span of 15 bases. The CDR3 covers 16 residues.

About this clone: A much larger clone differs from this one at a single base, so this may be a read error. CDR3: CASSLSGGMYNEQFF. Here the CDR3 DNA reads TGTGCCAGCAGTTTGAGCGGGGGGATGTACAATGAGCAGTTCTTC. The chain joins TRBV6-5 to TRBJ2-1, with TRBD2 matching 9 bases. This CDR3 is 15 amino acids long. J lost 4 bases, V lost 4 bases, and 5 bases had no gene match. CDR1 is MNHEY and CDR2 is SVGAGI in the germline V gene.

The rearrangement uses TRBV25-1 and TRBJ2-5, with 7 bases fitting TRBD1. The J call may not be correct, given that the DNA end is closer to TRBJ2-7. Germline CDR1 and CDR2: MGHDK and SYGVNS. This CDR3 contains 15 residues. The CDR3 bases are TGTGCCAGCAGTTTCAAGGGGGCCCTATCCTACGAGCAGTACTTC. Protein: CASSFKGALSYEQYF.

The chain has TRBV7-8 and TRBJ2-3; the D gene is possibly TRBD2 (7 bases). The CDR3 spans 19 residues. The germline V gene has CDR1 SGHVS and CDR2 FQNEAQ. V shed 7 bases and J shed 9 bases, with 35 bases lying between them. The CDR3 loop is CASTVTSPSLRGPGGTQYF. As DNA, the CDR3 is TGTGCCAGCACCGTAACATCTCCTTCCCTGCGGGGGCCGGGTGGGACGCAGTATTTT.

As concerns this clone: It is unclear where the CDR3 begins or ends on the DNA, so no DNA is shown, and the CDR3 is as TCRdb lists it. The J gene is TRBJ1-2, the V gene TRBV19. The CDR3 sequence runs 13 residues, both termini included. Germline CDR1 is LNHDA and CDR2 is SQIVND (reference sequence). This chain's CDR3 is CASTSGARYGYTF.

The rearrangement links TRBV15 to TRBJ1-3; 8 bases fit TRBD1. The V segment lost 7 bases and the J segment 8 bases; nucleotides outside the gene matches: 16. The CDR3 contains 16 residues. Looked up from germline, CDR1 is LNHNV and CDR2 is YYDKDF (reference sequence). The CDR3: CATNQTDRVWVDTIYF. The CDR3 DNA reads TGTGCCACCAACCAAACGGACAGGGTATGGGTTGACACCATATATTTT.

This clone was seen a handful of times. The chain carries TRBV5-4 and TRBJ1-1; D is unresolved. Germline V gives CDR1 SGHNT, CDR2 YYREEE (reference sequence). This CDR3 comprises 15 residues. V lost 4 bases and J 0 bases, leaving 13 bases between the germline ends. The CDR3 sequence: CASSDPQAMNTEAFF. The CDR3, as DNA: TGTGCCAGCAGCGATCCGCAAGCAATGAACACTGAAGCTTTCTTT.

Comment on this clone: The sample carries other DNA sequences with the same CDR3. The J gene is TRBJ2-3, the V gene TRBV5-1, with TRBD2 identical over 8 bases. After removal of 0 bases from V and 2 bases from J, the junction contained 5 bases not matched to a gene. In germline, CDR1 is SGHRS, CDR2 YFSETQ. The CDR3 is made up of 16 amino acids. The chain's CDR3 is CASSLALAGTTDTQYF. The CDR3 DNA sequence: TGCGCCAGCAGCTTGGCATTAGCGGGAACCACAGATACGCAGTATTTT.

The chain employs TRBV10-1 and TRBJ2-5, with D possibly TRBD2 on 6 matching bases. CDR3 size: 13 residues. Trimming took 2 bases from V and 4 from J, leaving 8 bases between them. Germline loops: CDR1 WNHNN, CDR2 SYGVQD (reference sequence). The CDR3 sequence: CASSERGGETQYF. The CDR3 DNA reads as TGCGCCAGCAGTGAGAGGGGAGGAGAGACCCAGTACTTC.

The chain employs TRBV11-3 and TRBJ1-1, with TRBD1 identical over 8 bases. Germline V lookup: CDR1 SGHNT, CDR2 YENEEA. CDR3 length: 15 residues. The trim removed 5 bases at V and 4 bases at J, leaving 9 bases unmatched. The CDR3 here is CASSPQNTGGTEAFF. For the CDR3, the DNA is TGTGCCAGCAGCCCCCAAAACACAGGGGGCACTGAAGCTTTCTTT.

As to this clone: Germline is not matched at one junction end, which may reflect a read error. The V gene is TRBV6-4, the J gene TRBJ1-6, with 7 bases matching TRBD1. Germline V gene data show CDR1 as MRHNA and CDR2 as SNTAGT. This CDR3 contains 15 residues. CDR3 loop: CASSLQGTDNLPLHF. CDR3 nucleotides: TGTGCCAGCAGCTTACAGGGGACTGATAATTTACCCCTCCACTTT.

V gene TRBV6-5 combines with J gene TRBJ1-6, with TRBD1 as a possible D gene (5 bases). The length of the CDR3 is 15 residues. Germline V gene sequence: CDR1 MNHEY, CDR2 SVGAGI. Trimming took 2 bases from V and 6 from J, leaving 11 bases between them. The CDR3 protein is CASSYGAERNSPLHF. The CDR3 DNA reads as TGTGCCAGCAGTTACGGGGCAGAACGTAATTCACCCCTCCACTTT.

The V call is TRBV9, the J call TRBJ1-3; possibly TRBD1 for D (6 bases). The CDR3 runs 14 residues. V lost 0 bases, J lost 8 bases, and 12 bases lay in between. Germline CDR1 reads SGDLS; CDR2 reads YYNGEE. CDR3 loop: CASSVVGRGDTIYF. CDR3 bases: TGTGCCAGCAGCGTAGTTGGAAGGGGGGACACCATATATTTT.

This sequence joins TRBV4-1 and TRBJ2-7; 11 bases align to TRBD2. Germline V gene lookup returns CDR1 MGHRA and CDR2 YSYEKL. The CDR3 totals 16 residues. Trimming cost V 1 base and J 3 bases; bases outside gene matches: 5. This CDR3 is CASSQATSGSIYEQYF. DNA of the CDR3: TGCGCCAGCAGCCAAGCAACTAGCGGGAGTATCTACGAGCAGTACTTC.

The chain joins TRBV7-2 to TRBJ1-1; no definite D call. The V and J ends lost 2 bases and 11 bases respectively, with 18 bases between them. In germline, CDR1 is SGHTA, CDR2 FQGNSA. The CDR3 has 14 amino acids. Here the CDR3 reads CASSLWGAGSVAFF. The CDR3 bases are TGTGCCAGCAGCTTATGGGGAGCCGGGTCCGTGGCTTTCTTT.

The table lists this clone with a count of one. V is TRBV30 and J is TRBJ2-7; D uncertain. Germline-derived CDR1 and CDR2 are GTSNPN and SVGIG (reference sequence). V lost 3 bases and J lost 3, with 9 bases in between. This CDR3 spans 12 amino acids. The CDR3 spells CAWSKNSYEQYF. CDR3 sequence (DNA): TGTGCCTGGAGCAAAAACAGCTACGAGCAGTACTTC.